These 27 T cell receptor beta chains came from one sample sequenced in a study of Graves' ophthalmopathy and Graves' hyperthyroidism. RNA transcripts provided the template for amplifying TCR beta CDR3 regions. Following a first-round RT-PCR that used HTBI primers, a second-round multiplex PCR was carried out. TCRdb fed the multiplex PCR reads into MiXCR, producing one record per CDR3 protein. The data contain fewer than 650,000 distinct CDR3 sequences, 22% of them seen just once; the ten biggest clones take up around 6.5%. Specimen: peripheral blood. The receptor source for this set is a woman younger than 30 with stable Graves' hyperthyroidism. Some clones in this sample may be carry-over from other donors' samples.

The chain has TRBV14 and TRBJ2-7, with 10 bases matching TRBD1. Looked up from germline, CDR1 is SGHDN and CDR2 is FVKESK. The CDR3 sequence is 14 residues long. V shed 4 bases, J shed 6 bases, and the junction held 6 bases outside the gene matches. In DNA, the CDR3 is TGTGCCAGCAGCCCTGACAGGGGGCTATCCGAGCAGTACTTC. As protein: CASSPDRGLSEQYF.

This clonotype showed up many times. This chain uses TRBV6-5 with TRBJ2-2; D might be TRBD1 (6 bases). Germline lookup yields CDR1 MNHEY and CDR2 SVGAGI. V lost 8 bases and J 6 bases, leaving 16 bases between the germline ends. This CDR3 spans 14 amino acids. This chain's CDR3 is CASFGAGAAGELFF. CDR3 nucleotides: TGTGCCAGCTTTGGCGCAGGGGCTGCCGGGGAGCTGTTTTTT.

A few counts support this clonotype. At one end, the junction sequence differs from germline, possibly due to a read error. The CDR3: CASSERTVKNIKYF. CDR3 bases: TGTGCCAGCAGTGAAAGGACAGTCAAAAACATTAAGTACTTC. This rearrangement joins TRBV2 to TRBJ2-4; tentative D call: TRBD1 (6 bases). The CDR3 has 14 amino acids. The germline V gene has CDR1 SNHLY and CDR2 FYNNEI.

The V gene is TRBV28, the J gene TRBJ2-7; no definite D call. V lost 7 bases and J 5 bases, leaving 18 bases between the germline ends. Germline-derived CDR1 and CDR2 are MDHEN and SYDVKM. The CDR3 extends over 14 amino acids. CDR3 bases: TGTGCCAGCAAGCGTAGAAGGGCTGGTAACGAGCAGTACTTC. Its translation: CASKRRRAGNEQYF.

This clonotype was counted at least ten times. This sequence joins TRBV6-1 and TRBJ1-2, with TRBD1 as a possible D gene (6 bases). The CDR3 sequence is 13 residues long. The germline V gene has CDR1 MNHNS and CDR2 SASEGT. Trimming took 4 bases from V and 5 from J, leaving 11 bases between them. CDR3 sequence: CASSVTGAYGYTF. The CDR3, as DNA: TGTGCCAGCAGTGTGACAGGCGCTTATGGCTACACCTTC.

This clonotype was counted a few times. The rearrangement uses TRBV7-2 and TRBJ2-7; D might be TRBD1 (5 bases). CDR1 is SGHTA, CDR2 FQGNSA, per germline. CDR3 length: 13 residues. The V end was cut by 4 bases, the J end by 6 bases, with 13 bases between. The CDR3 reads CASSYRREIEQYF. As DNA, the CDR3 is TGTGCCAGCAGCTACCGCAGGGAAATCGAGCAGTACTTC. Complete variable domain (other parts from reference TRBV7-2 and TRBJ2-7): GAGVSQSPSNKVTEKGKDVELRCDPISGHTALYWYRQSLGQGLEFLIYFQGNSAPDKSGLPSDRFSAERTGGSVSTLTIQRTQQEDSAVYLCASSYRREIEQYFGPGTRLTVT.

This clonotype was seen ten or more times. V is TRBV6-1 and J is TRBJ1-3; D uncertain. This CDR3 comprises 15 residues. Germline loops: CDR1 MNHNS, CDR2 SASEGT. Trimming removed 6 bases from V and 3 bases from J, with 15 bases in between. The CDR3: CASSLSAAFGNTIYF. In DNA, the CDR3 is TGTGCCAGCAGCCTAAGTGCGGCATTTGGAAACACCATATATTTT.

This sequence joins TRBV18 and TRBJ1-1, with 11 bases fitting TRBD1. V was pared by 3 bases and J by 0 bases, with 6 bases of the junction left unmatched. The length of the CDR3 is 17 residues. Germline V gene lookup returns CDR1 KGHSH and CDR2 LQKENI. The CDR3 sequence is CASSPGTGGIMNTEAFF. The DNA for the CDR3 is TGTGCCAGCTCACCCGGGACAGGGGGGATCATGAACACTGAAGCTTTCTTT.

At least ten counts were recorded for this clonotype. The chain carries TRBV12-3 or TRBV12-4 and TRBJ2-2, with 8 bases identical to TRBD1. This CDR3 region has 16 residues. The J segment lost 6 bases and the V segment lost 3 bases, leaving 9 bases of the junction unmatched. The DNA for the CDR3 is TGTGCCAGCAGTTTTGGAGGGACAGGACTCGCCGGGGAGCTGTTTTTT. Translated: CASSFGGTGLAGELFF.

In this sample, this clonotype turned up many times. The chain carries TRBV5-6 and TRBJ1-1; D uncertain. The CDR3 loop spans 17 amino acids. Germline CDR1 reads SGHDT; CDR2 reads YYEEEE. The V gene lost 0 bases and the J gene lost 0 bases, with 15 bases spanning the gap. Written as DNA, the CDR3 is TGTGCCAGCAGCTTGGCCGCCAGTTACTTATTGAACACTGAAGCTTTCTTT. Protein: CASSLAASYLLNTEAFF.

The CDR3 reads CASSQPGTGRSPLHF. In nucleotides, the CDR3 is TGTGCCAGCAGCCAACCCGGGACAGGGCGCTCACCCCTCCACTTT. The chain recombines TRBV11-2 with TRBJ1-6, with 9 nucleotides matching TRBD1. This CDR3 has 15 amino acids. Looked up from germline, CDR1 is SGHAT and CDR2 is FQNNGV. V trimming: 5 bases; J trimming: 10 bases; junction bases outside the gene matches: 9.

This clonotype was recorded a few times. V is TRBV28 and J is TRBJ1-1; possible D gene TRBD1, 6 bases. The CDR3 is made up of 12 amino acids. V lost 7 bases and J 5 bases, leaving 11 bases between the germline ends. Germline V gene lookup returns CDR1 MDHEN and CDR2 SYDVKM. As DNA, the CDR3 is TGTGCCAGCACCGAGGGGGGGACTGAAGCTTTCTTT. Its protein product is CASTEGGTEAFF.

The V gene is TRBV5-8, the J gene TRBJ2-7; tentative D call: TRBD2 (5 bases). This CDR3 comprises 14 residues. Between the trimmed V and J ends, which lost 4 bases and 5 bases, there was a span of 16 bases. In germline, CDR1 is SGHTS, CDR2 YDEGEE. The CDR3 spells CASSADLGLHEQYF. CDR3 in DNA: TGTGCCAGCAGCGCCGACCTAGGACTCCACGAGCAGTACTTC.

As to this clonotype: A read error is possible here, since a much larger clone lies one base away. The chain recombines TRBV20-1 with TRBJ2-5, with 11 positions matching TRBD1. This CDR3 has 15 amino acids. V shed 6 bases, J shed 7 bases, and the junction held 13 bases outside the gene matches. Germline V lookup: CDR1 DFQATT, CDR2 SNEGSKA (reference sequence). CDR3: CSARTGGCCRATQYF. The CDR3 coding sequence is TGCAGTGCACGGACAGGGGGCTGTTGCAGGGCGACCCAGTACTTC.

At least ten counts were recorded for this clonotype. This chain connects TRBV6-1 to TRBJ2-7; D is perhaps TRBD1 (6 bases). Between the trimmed V and J ends, which lost 6 bases and 2 bases, there was a span of 17 bases. Germline CDR1 MNHNS, CDR2 SASEGT. The CDR3 runs to 15 residues. The CDR3 sequence is CASRKQGFTTYEQYF. The DNA of the CDR3 is TGTGCCAGCAGGAAACAGGGCTTTACGACCTACGAGCAGTACTTC.

This chain connects TRBV19 to TRBJ2-7; TRBD1 matches at 9 bases. Germline trimming cut 6 bases from V and 3 bases from J; bases unmatched to any gene: 15. The CDR3 is made up of 17 amino acids. Germline V gene sequence: CDR1 LNHDA, CDR2 SQIVND (reference sequence). CDR3: CASSYTPPGQGYYEQYF. CDR3 in DNA: TGTGCCAGTAGCTACACACCCCCGGGACAGGGCTACTACGAGCAGTACTTC.

In its sample, this clonotype was seen many times. The CDR3 DNA reads as TGTGCCAGCAGTTTATTAGGGGCCGTTGGCTACACCTTC. It codes for CASSLLGAVGYTF. The gene calls are TRBV12-3 or TRBV12-4 and TRBJ1-2, with D perhaps TRBD1 (5 bases). The V end lost 2 bases, the J end lost 7 bases, and 11 bases lay between the germline ends. The CDR3 spans 13 residues.

This clonotype has a count of ten or more. V usage is TRBV29-1 and J usage is TRBJ1-1, with a possible D match to TRBD1 (6 bases). CDR3 size: 13 residues. Germline V gene data show CDR1 as SQVTM and CDR2 as ANQGSEA. The V end lost 7 bases, the J end lost 7 bases, and 19 bases lay between the germline ends. CDR3 in DNA: TGCAGCGCCTCCCTCCAGGGGCTCGTTGAAGCTTTCTTT. Protein product: CSASLQGLVEAFF.

This clonotype came up many times. The V gene is TRBV29-1, the J gene TRBJ1-5; D might be TRBD1 (6 bases). V shed 6 bases and J shed 0 bases, with 12 bases lying between them. CDR1 is SQVTM and CDR2 is ANQGSEA in the germline V gene. The CDR3 extends over 14 amino acids. The CDR3 region is CSVQQGNSNQPQHF. CDR3 in DNA: TGCAGCGTACAACAGGGAAATAGCAATCAGCCCCAGCATTTT.

The table lists this clonotype with a few counts. The rearrangement links TRBV20-1 to TRBJ1-1, with no clear D. The CDR3 length is 14 residues. V was clipped by 5 bases and J by 4 bases, with 17 bases between them. Germline-derived CDR1 and CDR2 are DFQATT and SNEGSKA (reference sequence). The DNA for the CDR3 is TGCAGTGCTCCCGTGGTGAGGGCGGGCACTGAAGCTTTCTTT. This translates into CSAPVVRAGTEAFF.

This chain uses TRBV5-1 with TRBJ2-7, with D possibly being TRBD1 (5 bases). The CDR3 sequence is 14 residues long. V lost 0 bases and J 5 bases, leaving 12 bases between the germline ends. CDR1 is SGHRS and CDR2 is YFSETQ in the germline V gene. DNA for the CDR3: TGCGCCAGCAGCTTGGGGCAGGGTCTCGACGAGCAGTACTTC. It specifies CASSLGQGLDEQYF.

This clonotype was recorded at least ten times. The chain uses TRBV24-1 and TRBJ1-2, with 9 bases aligning to TRBD1. This CDR3 comprises 15 residues. V lost 4 bases to trimming and J lost 3 bases; unmatched junction nucleotides: 5. Germline CDR1 reads KGHDR; CDR2 reads SFDVKD. CDR3 in DNA: TGTGCCACCAGTGAAGGGACAGGGCCCCACTATGGCTACACCTTC. Translation: CATSEGTGPHYGYTF.

This clonotype was counted at least ten times. This chain connects TRBV13 to TRBJ2-7; 12 nucleotides agree with TRBD2. Germline V gives CDR1 PRHDT, CDR2 FYEKMQ (reference sequence). Trimming at V came to 5 bases and at J to 2 bases, leaving 4 bases not matched to a gene. The CDR3 length is 15 residues. CDR3 nucleotides: TGTGCCAGCAGCCTACGGACTAGCGGGACCTACGAGCAGTACTTC. Protein product: CASSLRTSGTYEQYF.

This clonotype showed up many times. J is TRBJ1-6 and V is TRBV12-3 or TRBV12-4; a possible D gene is TRBD1 (5 bases). V lost 7 bases to trimming and J lost 10 bases, with 20 bases between them. The CDR3 extends over 15 amino acids. This CDR3 is CASTYRDSSSSPLHF. In DNA, the CDR3 is TGTGCCAGCACATACCGGGACTCCTCCTCATCACCCCTCCACTTT.

This clonotype was found many times. The chain recombines TRBV28 with TRBJ1-5; possible D gene TRBD1, 6 bases. Deletions cut 8 bases from V and 0 bases from J, with 11 bases between. Germline lookup yields CDR1 MDHEN and CDR2 SYDVKM. The CDR3 spans 14 residues. CDR3 DNA: TGTGCCAGCCTTTGGACAGATAGCAATCAGCCCCAGCATTTT. This encodes CASLWTDSNQPQHF.

V usage is TRBV27 and J usage is TRBJ2-7; tentative D call: TRBD2 (6 bases). This CDR3 has 13 amino acids. CDR1 and CDR2 from the germline V gene are MNHEY and SMNVEV (reference sequence). Trimming cost V 5 bases and J 6 bases, with 14 bases left between them. The CDR3 DNA reads as TGTGCCAGCAGTCACCTGGGGGGTGCCGAGCAGTACTTC. Residues: CASSHLGGAEQYF.

This rearrangement joins TRBV13 to TRBJ2-7; D remains ambiguous. Germline V gives CDR1 PRHDT, CDR2 FYEKMQ (reference sequence). Trimming stripped 7 bases from V and 5 bases from J, with 15 bases between. There are 13 residues in the CDR3. CDR3 protein: CASTWRRYNEQYF. In DNA, the CDR3 is TGTGCCAGCACCTGGAGAAGGTACAACGAGCAGTACTTC.